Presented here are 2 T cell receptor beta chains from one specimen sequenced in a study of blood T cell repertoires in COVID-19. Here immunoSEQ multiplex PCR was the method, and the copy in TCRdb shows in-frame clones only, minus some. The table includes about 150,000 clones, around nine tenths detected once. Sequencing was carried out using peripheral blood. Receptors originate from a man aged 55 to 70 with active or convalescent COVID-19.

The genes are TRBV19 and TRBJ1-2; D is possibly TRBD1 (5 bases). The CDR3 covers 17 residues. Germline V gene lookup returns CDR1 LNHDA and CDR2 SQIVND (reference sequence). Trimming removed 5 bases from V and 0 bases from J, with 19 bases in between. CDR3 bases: TGTGCCAGTAGTCGCGCGAGCAGCCAGGGAACTAACTATGGCTACACCTTC. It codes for CASSRASSQGTNYGYTF.

The DNA for the CDR3 is TGTGCCAGCCTGTCGCAGGGAGCTTTCTTT. Its translation: CASLSQGAFF. J is TRBJ1-1 and V is TRBV28, with D perhaps matching TRBD1 (5 bases). CDR1 is MDHEN and CDR2 is SYDVKM in the germline V gene. Deletions cut 8 bases from V and 10 bases from J, with 11 bases between. This CDR3 has 10 residues.